These 18 T cell receptor beta chains were all obtained from the same sample, sequenced in a study of blood T cell repertoires in COVID-19 (dated by TCRdb to 2018 to 2021). Library construction relied on the immunoSEQ multiplex PCR assay. TCRdb mirrors the immuneACCESS table, restricted to in-frame sequences. Some clones are absent from its copies; in checked studies, under half trace to an unresolved V gene, and the reason for the others is unknown. The sample has tens of thousands of clones on record, roughly 87% of them singletons. The ten biggest clones cover under 2% of the sample. Sequenced sample: peripheral blood. These receptors were collected from a woman in her sixties or seventies with acute or convalescent COVID-19.

This clone came up a few times. This chain links TRBV7-3 with TRBJ2-7; TRBD1 aligns across 11 bases. The CDR3 runs to 13 residues. Per the germline V gene, CDR1 is SGHTA and CDR2 is FQGTGA. V lost 6 bases and J lost 6; bases outside the gene matches: 4. In nucleotides, the CDR3 is TGTGCCAGCAGTCCCGGGACAGGGGGCGAGCAGTACTTC. Its translation: CASSPGTGGEQYF.

The chain is built from TRBV28 and TRBJ2-6, with 9 bases aligning to TRBD1. With V trimmed by 4 bases and J by 1 base, 5 bases remained unmatched. CDR1 and CDR2 from the germline V gene are MDHEN and SYDVKM. The CDR3 covers 17 residues. The DNA for the CDR3 is TGTGCCAGCAGTTCGGGGACAGGGAGGTCTGGGGCCAACGTCCTGACTTTC. It is translated as CASSSGTGRSGANVLTF.

This sequence joins TRBV5-1 and TRBJ1-2; tentative D call: TRBD1 (5 bases). Per germline, CDR1 SGHRS and CDR2 YFSETQ. This CDR3 has 15 amino acids. V lost 2 bases and J 1 base, leaving 12 bases between the germline ends. DNA for the CDR3: TGCGCCAGCAGCTTCGGGGGAGGGATTAACTATGGCTACACCTTC. Encoded protein: CASSFGGGINYGYTF.

The V gene is TRBV6-5, the J gene TRBJ1-6, with 9 bases identical to TRBD1. V dropped 1 base and J dropped 7; count of bases not matched to a gene: 2. The CDR3 has 15 amino acids. The germline V gene encodes CDR1 MNHEY and CDR2 SVGAGI. CDR3 residues: CASSYYGTGNSPLHF. CDR3 bases: TGTGCCAGCAGTTACTACGGGACAGGGAATTCACCCCTCCACTTT.

This chain links TRBV28 with TRBJ2-7; the match to TRBD1 covers 9 bases. V was pared by 5 bases and J by 5 bases, with 7 bases of the junction left unmatched. Germline assignment: CDR1 MDHEN and CDR2 SYDVKM. The CDR3 runs to 14 residues. CDR3 DNA sequence: TGTGCCAGCAGTCTCTGGACAGGGGAAAACGAGCAGTACTTC. Translation gives CASSLWTGENEQYF.

This clone has just a few counts. The V and J genes are TRBV18 and TRBJ1-1, with D hard to call. With 1 base removed from V and 3 bases from J, the gap between germline ends came to 9 bases. Germline CDR1 is KGHSH and CDR2 is LQKENI. The CDR3 runs to 14 residues. As DNA, the CDR3 is TGTGCCAGCTCACCACGGGAGGCGGACACTGAAGCTTTCTTT. Residues: CASSPREADTEAFF.

This rearrangement joins TRBV7-2 to TRBJ2-5, with 7 nucleotides matching TRBD1. The germline CDR1 and CDR2 sequences are SGHTA and FQGNSA. The CDR3 has 16 residues. V gave up 4 bases and J gave up 2 bases; unmatched junction bases: 10. CDR3 coding DNA: TGTGCCAGCAGCTCCCGCTCTAGGACAGGTCAAGAGACCCAGTACTTC. It codes for CASSSRSRTGQETQYF. Complete variable domain (other parts from reference TRBV7-2 and TRBJ2-5): GAGVSQSPSNKVTEKGKDVELRCDPISGHTALYWYRQSLGQGLEFLIYFQGNSAPDKSGLPSDRFSAERTGGSVSTLTIQRTQQEDSAVYLCASSSRSRTGQETQYFGPGTRLLVL.

The rearrangement uses TRBV2 and TRBJ1-5; 11 bases are a match to TRBD1. This CDR3 region has 15 residues. V lost 9 bases, J lost 4 bases, and 8 bases stayed unmatched. Germline lookup yields CDR1 SNHLY and CDR2 FYNNEI. The CDR3 here is CASELGTGGNQPQHF. CDR3 in DNA: TGTGCCAGTGAACTCGGGACAGGGGGGAATCAGCCCCAGCATTTT.

The rearrangement links TRBV18 to TRBJ2-7; TRBD1 is a possible D gene (5 bases). Trimming took 4 bases from V and 6 from J, leaving 13 bases between them. CDR3 length equals 13 residues. CDR1 and CDR2 (germline): KGHSH, LQKENI. The CDR3, as DNA: TGTGCCAGCTCACTCCAAGGTCAGGGCGAGCAGTACTTC. It is translated as CASSLQGQGEQYF.

This chain joins TRBV7-2 and TRBJ2-7; 10 bases line up with TRBD2. The germline CDR1 and CDR2 sequences are SGHTA and FQGNSA. The CDR3 consists of 14 residues. V gave up 1 base and J gave up 6 bases; unmatched junction bases: 3. The CDR3 region has the DNA TGTGCCAGCAGCTTAGGGCAGCGGGGGGGCGAGCAGTACTTC. This gives the protein CASSLGQRGGEQYF.

The CDR3 DNA follows: TGTGCCAGCAAACCTACAGGGTCTCGGGAGACCCAGTACTTC. It specifies CASKPTGSRETQYF. This chain joins TRBV27 and TRBJ2-5; D may be TRBD1 (6 bases). CDR3 size: 14 residues. With 7 bases removed from V and 5 bases from J, the gap between germline ends came to 17 bases. Germline values: CDR1 MNHEY, CDR2 SMNVEV (reference sequence).

This sequence joins TRBV5-6 and TRBJ1-2, with unresolved D. The CDR3 covers 16 residues. Trimming removed 1 base from V and 7 bases from J, with 20 bases in between. Germline CDR1 SGHDT, CDR2 YYEEEE. This CDR3 is CASSLTSGPTPFGYTF. CDR3 coding DNA: TGTGCCAGCAGCTTGACCTCGGGTCCCACCCCTTTTGGCTACACCTTC. Using reference TRBV5-6 and TRBJ1-2 for the parts outside the CDR3, the full variable domain is DAGVTQSPTHLIKTRGQQVTLRCSPKSGHDTVSWYQQALGQGPQFIFQYYEEEERQRGNFPDRFSGHQFPNYSSELNVNALLLGDSALYLCASSLTSGPTPFGYTFGSGTRLTVV.

The J gene is TRBJ2-2, the V gene TRBV11-2; the D is unclear. V lost 1 base, J lost 4 bases, and 7 bases lay in between. The CDR3 consists of 14 residues. The V gene's germline CDR1 is SGHAT and CDR2 FQNNGV. The CDR3 region is CASSLVPVTGELFF. The CDR3 coding sequence is TGTGCCAGCAGCTTAGTACCGGTCACCGGGGAGCTGTTTTTT.

This sequence joins TRBV20-1 and TRBJ1-5; unclear D gene. Germline CDR1 reads DFQATT; CDR2 reads SNEGSKA (reference sequence). Trimming pared 6 bases from V and 13 bases from J, leaving 16 bases between. The CDR3 is 11 residues long. The CDR3 sequence is CSAERRDSQHF. In DNA, the CDR3 is TGCAGTGCCGAGAGGCGCGACTCTCAGCATTTT.

This chain joins TRBV3-1 (or the pseudogene TRBV3-2) and TRBJ1-3, with D possibly being TRBD1 (5 bases). The V gene's germline CDR1 is LGHDT and CDR2 YNNKEL (reference sequence). Trimming cost V 3 bases and J 2 bases, with 8 bases left between them. The CDR3 has 14 amino acids. This CDR3 is CASSHGGTGNTIYF. CDR3 DNA sequence: TGTGCCAGCAGCCACGGGGGGACTGGAAACACCATATATTTT.

The J gene is TRBJ1-1, the V gene TRBV5-1; no definite D call. Trimming cost V 0 bases and J 1 base, with 7 bases left between them. The V gene's germline CDR1 is SGHRS and CDR2 YFSETQ. This CDR3 comprises 14 residues. CDR3 amino acids: CASSLAGKNTEAFF. CDR3 nucleotide sequence: TGCGCCAGCAGCTTGGCCGGGAAGAACACTGAAGCTTTCTTT. The full variable domain, rest sourced from reference TRBV5-1 and TRBJ1-1, is KAGVTQTPRYLIKTRGQQVTLSCSPISGHRSVSWYQQTPGQGLQFLFEYFSETQRNKGNFPGRFSGRQFSNSRSEMNVSTLELGDSALYLCASSLAGKNTEAFFGQGTRLTVV.

Details on this clone: Different DNA sequences within this sample yield the same CDR3. The J gene is TRBJ2-3, the V gene TRBV6-1, with TRBD2 identical over 13 bases. The CDR3 is made up of 15 amino acids. Germline loops: CDR1 MNHNS, CDR2 SASEGT. After removal of 2 bases from V and 4 bases from J, the junction contained 0 bases not matched to a gene. CDR3 sequence (DNA): TGTGCCAGCAGTGAAACTAGCGGGGGGGCAGATACGCAGTATTTT. Translation gives CASSETSGGADTQYF.

V is TRBV30 and J is TRBJ1-4, with TRBD1 matching 8 bases. The CDR3 consists of 15 residues. The V gene end was trimmed by 0 bases and the J gene end by 10 bases; junction bases not matched to a gene: 10. CDR1 and CDR2 from the germline V gene are GTSNPN and SVGIG (reference sequence). The chain's CDR3 is CAWSVKDSTGGKLFF. The CDR3 nucleotides read TGTGCCTGGAGTGTAAAGGATTCCACAGGGGGAAAACTGTTTTTT.